The 23 T cell receptor beta chains in this list originate from one sample, sequenced in a study of T cells in women clearing cervical HPV infection. Generated by immunoSEQ multiplex PCR, the TCRdb table keeps only in-frame clones and is missing some. Its table records fewer than 35,000 clones. The sequenced material came from blood buffy coat. The receptors stem from a woman aged 18-70 years with a cervical HPV16 infection that either progressed to CIN3+ or cleared (not recorded which).

For this clone: The CDR3 end is not reached by the read, which stops 3 residues before it; the germline J gene fills it in. V gene TRBV18 combines with J gene TRBJ2-5; D is unclear. The V and J ends lost 6 bases and 0 bases respectively, with 5 bases between them. Germline V CDR1 and CDR2: KGHSH, LQKENI. The CDR3 consists of 12 residues. The CDR3 here is CASSLDQETQYF. The CDR3 DNA, read in part, is TGTGCCAGCTCCTTAGACCAAGAGACC.

About this clone: The read comes to an end 3 residues before the CDR3 does, leaving the germline J gene to fill in the end. The J gene is TRBJ2-2, the V gene TRBV30; 8 bases map to TRBD1. J gave up 7 bases and V 2 bases, and 6 bases lay outside the gene matches. The CDR3 is 14 amino acids. Germline CDR1 is GTSNPN and CDR2 is SVGIG (reference sequence). The CDR3 DNA, read in part, is TGTGCCTGGAGTTCTGGACAGGGCGGCGGGGAG. Protein product: CAWSSGQGGGE. The whole CDR3 region reads CAWSSGQGGGELFF.

Regarding this clone: From the germline J gene comes the end of the CDR3, since the read stops 3 residues before it. V and J are TRBV19 and TRBJ1-5; TRBD1 matches at 8 bases. Looked up from germline, CDR1 is LNHDA and CDR2 is SQIVND (reference sequence). The junction had 3 bases not matched to a gene; V was cut back by 4 bases and J by 7 bases. The CDR3 sequence is 13 residues long. The CDR3 here is CASSKTGVQPQHF. The DNA read from the CDR3 is TGTGCCAGTAGTAAGACAGGGGTGCAGCCC. Full variable domain (rest looked up from reference TRBV19 and TRBJ1-5): DGGITQSPKYLFRKEGQNVTLSCEQNLNHDAMYWYRQDPGQGLRLIYYSQIVNDFQKGDIAEGYSVSREKKESFPLTVTSAQKNPTAFYLCASSKTGVQPQHFGDGTRLSIL.

In regard to this clone: The read ends 3 residues early relative to the CDR3; the germline J gene fills the gap. The J gene is TRBJ2-3, the V gene TRBV28; weak D call: TRBD2 (6 bases). V was clipped by 5 bases and J by 2 bases, with 11 bases between them. Germline CDR1 MDHEN, CDR2 SYDVKM. The CDR3 totals 14 residues. The CDR3 reads CASSLTSSTDTQYF. Incomplete CDR3 DNA: TGTGCCAGCAGTCTGACTAGTTCCACAGATACG.

For this clone: The CDR3 end is not reached by the read, which stops 3 residues before it; the germline J gene fills it in. The chain links TRBV5-1 to TRBJ1-5; D possibly corresponds to TRBD1 (6 bases). This CDR3 is 16 amino acids long. V lost 2 bases, J lost 3 bases, and 15 bases lay in between. Germline CDR1 reads SGHRS; CDR2 reads YFSETQ. CDR3 DNA, as far as it was read: TGCGCCAGCAGCTTAAGTCCAGGGGTTCTCAATCAGCCC. This translates into CASSLSPGVLNQP. Given in full, the CDR3 is CASSLSPGVLNQPQHF.

On this clone: The read terminates 3 residues ahead of where the CDR3 ends, so the germline J gene completes it. The chain joins TRBV7-2 to TRBJ2-1, with 9 bases aligning to TRBD1. Trimming at V came to 5 bases and at J to 8 bases, leaving 10 bases not matched to a gene. Germline values: CDR1 SGHTA, CDR2 FQGNSA. This CDR3 spans 15 amino acids. The CDR3: CASSPGGQGIHEQFF. The sequenced CDR3 bases are TGTGCCAGCAGCCCAGGGGGACAGGGCATCCATGAG.

Notes on this clone: The missing CDR3 end, 3 residues past where the read stops, is filled in from the germline J gene. J is TRBJ2-7 and V is TRBV7-9; perhaps TRBD1 as D (5 bases). The CDR3 loop spans 14 amino acids. The V end was cut by 5 bases, the J end by 0 bases, with 11 bases between. Germline assignment: CDR1 SEHNR and CDR2 FQNEAQ (reference sequence). The CDR3 DNA, read in part, is TGTGCCAGCAGCAGCGACAGCAACTCCTACGAG. Translated, it gives CASSSDSNSYE. The entire CDR3 protein reads CASSSDSNSYEQYF. Filled out from reference TRBV7-9 and TRBJ2-7, the complete variable domain reads DTGVSQNPRHKITKRGQNVTFRCDPISEHNRLYWYRQTLGQGPEFLTYFQNEAQLEKSRLLSDRFSAERPKGSFSTLEIQRTEQGDSAMYLCASSSDSNSYEQYFGPGTRLTVT.

CDR3 DNA, as far as it was read: TGTGCCAGCAGCTTAGAGGGCGTAGATGAAAAA. This encodes CASSLEGVDEK. The whole CDR3 region reads CASSLEGVDEKLFF. The chain uses TRBV7-9 and TRBJ1-4, with D unresolved. The CDR3 extends 3 residues past the end of the read, so its final part is completed from the germline J gene. V lost 1 base, J lost 6 bases, and 9 bases lay in between. Germline V gene lookup returns CDR1 SEHNR and CDR2 FQNEAQ (reference sequence). This CDR3 contains 14 residues.

On this clone: The missing CDR3 end, 3 residues past where the read stops, is filled in from the germline J gene. The V call is TRBV20-1, the J call TRBJ1-5; maybe TRBD1 (6 bases). Germline CDR1 and CDR2: DFQATT and SNEGSKA (reference sequence). The CDR3 is made up of 15 amino acids. With 6 bases removed from V and 4 bases from J, the gap between germline ends came to 19 bases. The CDR3 bases that were read are TGCAGTGCGCCGCAACGGACAGTTGGGAATCAGCCC. This encodes CSAPQRTVGNQP. The entire CDR3 sequence reads CSAPQRTVGNQPQHF.

The CDR3 reads CASSPRGQATNEKLFF. The part of the CDR3 DNA that was read is TGTGCCAGCAGCCCGCGAGGACAAGCAACTAATGAAAAA. The J gene is TRBJ1-4, the V gene TRBV9; possible D gene TRBD1, 5 bases. The read ends 3 residues before the CDR3 terminus; that terminus is restored from the germline J gene. The V and J ends lost 4 bases and 0 bases respectively, with 13 bases between them. CDR3 size: 16 residues. Germline V gives CDR1 SGDLS, CDR2 YYNGEE.

On this clone: The CDR3 end is not reached by the read, which stops 3 residues before it; the germline J gene fills it in. The gene calls are TRBV6-1 and TRBJ1-1, with a possible D match to TRBD1 (5 bases). CDR1 MNHNS and CDR2 SASEGT come from the germline V gene. V shed 2 bases and J shed 0 bases, with 13 bases lying between them. This CDR3 comprises 16 residues. CDR3 amino acids: CASSELGGTVNTEAFF. The CDR3 bases that were read are TGTGCCAGCAGTGAACTAGGTGGGACTGTGAACACTGAA.

Regarding this clone: The read terminates 3 residues before the CDR3 end, so the remaining end is supplied by the germline J gene. The chain carries TRBV19 and TRBJ2-2, with a weak D call TRBD2 (6 bases). Germline V gene data show CDR1 as LNHDA and CDR2 as SQIVND (reference sequence). Trimming removed 4 bases from V and 7 bases from J, with 16 bases in between. The CDR3 has 15 residues. The CDR3 loop is CASSTKTGRSGELFF. Incomplete CDR3 DNA: TGTGCCAGTAGTACCAAGACGGGGAGGAGCGGGGAG.

A note on this clone: Read data end 3 residues before the CDR3 end; the end is taken from the germline J gene. This chain joins TRBV6-4 and TRBJ2-1, with unresolved D. V lost 2 bases, J lost 9 bases, and 8 bases lay in between. The CDR3 length is 12 residues. Germline-derived CDR1 and CDR2 are MRHNA and SNTAGT. Here the CDR3 reads CASSDPRGEQFF. Incomplete CDR3 DNA: TGTGCCAGCAGTGACCCAAGAGGTGAG.

Concerning this clone: The missing CDR3 end, 3 residues past where the read stops, is filled in from the germline J gene. The V gene is TRBV30, the J gene TRBJ1-6, with D possibly being TRBD1 (5 bases). CDR1 GTSNPN and CDR2 SVGIG come from the germline V gene (reference sequence). The CDR3 has 15 residues. V was clipped by 2 bases and J by 7 bases, with 15 bases between them. CDR3 sequence reads: CAWSLQVGGNSPLHF. CDR3 DNA, as far as it was read: TGTGCCTGGAGTCTACAGGTGGGGGGGAATTCACCC.

Of note for this clone: The read ends 3 residues before the CDR3 terminus; that terminus is restored from the germline J gene. J is TRBJ2-1 and V is TRBV28; 11 bases agree with TRBD1. Germline CDR1 reads MDHEN; CDR2 reads SYDVKM. The V segment lost 1 base and the J segment 3 bases; nucleotides outside the gene matches: 2. The CDR3 totals 16 residues. The covered CDR3 bases are TGTGCCAGCAGTTTATCCGGGACAGGGGGCTACAATGAG. It yields the protein CASSLSGTGGYNE. The whole CDR3 protein is CASSLSGTGGYNEQFF.

Here the CDR3 reads CASSDGEDRGLYGYTF. The covered CDR3 bases are TGTGCCAGCAGTGACGGCGAGGACAGGGGATTATATGGC. The J gene is TRBJ1-2, the V gene TRBV6-4; the match to TRBD1 covers 9 bases. The DNA ends 3 residues before the CDR3 does, and the rest of the CDR3 is filled in from the germline J gene. The CDR3 runs to 16 residues. Per germline, CDR1 MRHNA and CDR2 SNTAGT. Losses at the gene ends were 2 bases for V and 5 bases for J; bases not matched to a gene: 9.

Remarks on this clone: The CDR3 end falls 3 residues outside the read, so it is completed with the germline J gene. This chain uses TRBV18 with TRBJ2-3; 9 bases are a match to TRBD1. Germline assignment: CDR1 KGHSH and CDR2 LQKENI. V dropped 3 bases and J dropped 6; count of bases not matched to a gene: 7. This CDR3 spans 15 amino acids. Partial CDR3 DNA: TGTGCCAGCTCACCGGCGGGACAGGGAACGGATACG. This encodes CASSPAGQGTDT. The complete CDR3 sequence is CASSPAGQGTDTQYF.

As for this clone: The read comes to an end 3 residues before the CDR3 does, leaving the germline J gene to fill in the end. V and J are TRBV20-1 and TRBJ2-1; 10 nucleotides agree with TRBD1. The ends lost 5 bases at V and 3 bases at J; junction bases unmatched: 10. The CDR3 spans 16 residues. Germline CDR1 reads DFQATT; CDR2 reads SNEGSKA (reference sequence). This chain's CDR3 is CSALRSGTGVYNEQFF. The covered CDR3 bases are TGCAGTGCTCTGCGCTCCGGGACAGGGGTCTACAATGAG.

Comments on this clone: Sequencing ends 3 residues short of the CDR3 end; the germline J gene provides the rest. V usage is TRBV10-3 and J usage is TRBJ2-7; the match to TRBD2 covers 7 bases. V lost 6 bases to trimming and J lost 1 base; unmatched junction nucleotides: 3. The length of the CDR3 is 13 residues. CDR1 and CDR2 from the germline V gene are ENHRY and SYGVKD. The CDR3 protein is CAIRGGESYEQYF. The covered CDR3 bases are TGTGCCATCAGGGGGGGGGAATCCTACGAG.

As concerns this clone: The missing CDR3 end, 3 residues past where the read stops, is filled in from the germline J gene. The rearrangement links TRBV2 to TRBJ2-5; possible D gene TRBD2, 5 bases. Germline V gene data show CDR1 as SNHLY and CDR2 as FYNNEI. The CDR3 consists of 14 residues. V lost 8 bases and J 5 bases, leaving 18 bases between the germline ends. CDR3 amino acids: CASHLDFAGETQYF. CDR3 bases read: TGTGCCAGCCACCTTGACTTCGCGGGCGAGACC. The variable domain in full, completed from reference TRBV2 and TRBJ2-5, reads EPEVTQTPSHQVTQMGQEVILRCVPISNHLYFYWYRQILGQKVEFLVSFYNNEISEKSEIFDDQFSVERPDGSNFTLKIRSTKLEDSAMYFCASHLDFAGETQYFGPGTRLLVL.

By frequency, this clone is medium-sized. With the read ending 3 residues before the CDR3 end, the germline J gene is used to fill in that end. The chain employs TRBV7-8 and TRBJ2-7; TRBD1 is a possible D gene (6 bases). CDR1 and CDR2 (germline): SGHVS, FQNEAQ. V was clipped by 5 bases and J by 1 base, with 9 bases between them. This CDR3 region has 13 residues. CDR3 bases read: TGTGCCAGCAGCGTTGGACAGTCCTACGAG. Translation: CASSVGQSYE. The full CDR3 protein reads CASSVGQSYEQYF.

This clone is identified as medium-sized (0.01 to 0.1%) from frequency. The CDR3 end falls 3 residues outside the read, so it is completed with the germline J gene. The chain carries TRBV20-1 and TRBJ2-1; TRBD1 might be the D (6 bases). CDR1 is DFQATT, CDR2 SNEGSKA, per germline (reference sequence). CDR3 size: 16 residues. Trimming removed 0 bases from V and 4 bases from J, with 16 bases in between. The sequenced CDR3 bases are TGCAGTGCTAGAGATTCCGACAGGACCCTTTACAATGAG. This codes for CSARDSDRTLYNE. The whole CDR3 region reads CSARDSDRTLYNEQFF.

As regards this clone: The read gets to within 3 residues of the CDR3 end, and the germline J gene fills in the rest. The V call is TRBV6-2 or TRBV6-3, the J call TRBJ1-2, with 7 bases aligning to TRBD1. CDR1 MNHEY and CDR2 SVGEGT come from the germline V gene. Trimming cost V 7 bases and J 5 bases; bases outside gene matches: 10. This CDR3 has 14 amino acids. This CDR3 is CASKDGTVLYGYTF. Incomplete CDR3 DNA: TGTGCCAGCAAGGACGGGACAGTTCTTTATGGC.